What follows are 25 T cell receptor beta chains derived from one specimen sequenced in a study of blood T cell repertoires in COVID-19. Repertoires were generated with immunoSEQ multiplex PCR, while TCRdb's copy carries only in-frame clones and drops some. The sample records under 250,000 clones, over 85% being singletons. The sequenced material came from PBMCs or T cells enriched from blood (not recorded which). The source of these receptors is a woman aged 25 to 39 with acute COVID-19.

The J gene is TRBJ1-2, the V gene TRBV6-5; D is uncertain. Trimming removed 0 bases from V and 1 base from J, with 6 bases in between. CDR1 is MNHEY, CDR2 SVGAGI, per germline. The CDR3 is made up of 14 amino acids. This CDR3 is CASSYSRVNYGYTF. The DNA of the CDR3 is TGTGCCAGCAGTTACTCGAGAGTTAACTATGGCTACACCTTC.

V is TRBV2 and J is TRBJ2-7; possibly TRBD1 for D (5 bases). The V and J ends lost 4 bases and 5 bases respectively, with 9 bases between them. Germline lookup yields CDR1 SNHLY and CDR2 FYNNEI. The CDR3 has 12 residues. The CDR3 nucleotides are TGTGCCAGCAGTGCAGGGATCAACGAGCAGTACTTC. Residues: CASSAGINEQYF.

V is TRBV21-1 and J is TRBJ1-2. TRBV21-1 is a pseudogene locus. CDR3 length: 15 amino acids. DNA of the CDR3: TGTGCCAGCAGCAAACTCTGGGAGGGGTACTATGGCTACACCTTC. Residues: CASSKLWEGYYGYTF.

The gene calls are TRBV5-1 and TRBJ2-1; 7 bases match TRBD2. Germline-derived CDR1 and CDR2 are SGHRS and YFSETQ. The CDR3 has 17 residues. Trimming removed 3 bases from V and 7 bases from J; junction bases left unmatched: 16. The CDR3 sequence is CASSSPSGSGAGNEQFF. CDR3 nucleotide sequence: TGCGCCAGCAGCTCCCCCTCAGGGAGCGGGGCAGGGAATGAGCAGTTCTTC.

In DNA, the CDR3 is TGTGCCTCCTACAGGGTCATCGGCACTGAAGCTTTCTTT. Translation: CASYRVIGTEAFF. The V and J genes are TRBV30 and TRBJ1-1, with D possibly being TRBD1 (6 bases). V was cut by 7 bases and J by 4 bases, with 16 bases left in between. CDR1 is GTSNPN, CDR2 SVGIG, per germline (reference sequence). The CDR3 is 13 amino acids.

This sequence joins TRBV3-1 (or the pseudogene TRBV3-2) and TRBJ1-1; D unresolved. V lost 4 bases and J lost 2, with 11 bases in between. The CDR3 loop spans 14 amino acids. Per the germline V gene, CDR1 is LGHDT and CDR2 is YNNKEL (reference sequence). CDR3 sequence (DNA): TGTGCCAGCAGCCCGTTGCAGATAAACACTGAAGCTTTCTTT. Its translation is CASSPLQINTEAFF.

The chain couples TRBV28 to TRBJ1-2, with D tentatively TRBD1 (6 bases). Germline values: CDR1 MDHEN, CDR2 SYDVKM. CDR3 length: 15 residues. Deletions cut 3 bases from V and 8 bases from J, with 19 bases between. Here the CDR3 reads CASSLQGPQGNGYTF. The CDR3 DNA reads TGTGCCAGCAGTTTGCAGGGGCCGCAGGGGAACGGCTACACCTTC.

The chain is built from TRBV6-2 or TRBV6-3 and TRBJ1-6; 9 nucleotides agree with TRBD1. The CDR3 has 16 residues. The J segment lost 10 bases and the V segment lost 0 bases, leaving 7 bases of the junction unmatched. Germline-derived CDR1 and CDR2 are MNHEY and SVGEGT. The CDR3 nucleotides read TGTGCCAGCAGTTACTCAGCCGGGACAGGGTACTCACCCCTCCACTTT. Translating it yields CASSYSAGTGYSPLHF.

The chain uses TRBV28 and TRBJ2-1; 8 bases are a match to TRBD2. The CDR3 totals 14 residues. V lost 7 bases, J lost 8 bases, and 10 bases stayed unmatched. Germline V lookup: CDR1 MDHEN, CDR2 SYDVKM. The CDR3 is CASTVGGAHHEQFF. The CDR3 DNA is TGTGCCAGCACGGTCGGGGGGGCTCACCATGAGCAGTTCTTC.

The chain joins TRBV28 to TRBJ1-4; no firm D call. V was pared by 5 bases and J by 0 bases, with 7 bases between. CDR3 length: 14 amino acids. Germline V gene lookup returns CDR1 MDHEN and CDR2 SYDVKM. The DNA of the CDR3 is TGTGCCAGCAGTGAACACACAACTAATGAAAAACTGTTTTTT. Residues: CASSEHTTNEKLFF.

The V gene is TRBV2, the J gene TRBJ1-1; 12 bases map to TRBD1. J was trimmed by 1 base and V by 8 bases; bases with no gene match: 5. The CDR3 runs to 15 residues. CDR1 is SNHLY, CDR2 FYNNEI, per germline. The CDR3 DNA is TGTGCCAGCGTCGGGACAGGGGGCGCGAACACTGAAGCTTTCTTT. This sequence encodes CASVGTGGANTEAFF. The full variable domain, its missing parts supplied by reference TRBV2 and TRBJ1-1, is EPEVTQTPSHQVTQMGQEVILRCVPISNHLYFYWYRQILGQKVEFLVSFYNNEISEKSEIFDDQFSVERPDGSNFTLKIRSTKLEDSAMYFCASVGTGGANTEAFFGQGTRLTVV.

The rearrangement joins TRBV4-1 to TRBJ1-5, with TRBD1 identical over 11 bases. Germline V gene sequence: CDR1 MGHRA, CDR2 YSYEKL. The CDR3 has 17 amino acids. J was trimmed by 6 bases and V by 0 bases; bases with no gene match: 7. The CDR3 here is CASSQEGPGTGGQPQHF. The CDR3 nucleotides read TGCGCCAGCAGCCAAGAGGGGCCCGGGACAGGGGGTCAGCCCCAGCATTTT.

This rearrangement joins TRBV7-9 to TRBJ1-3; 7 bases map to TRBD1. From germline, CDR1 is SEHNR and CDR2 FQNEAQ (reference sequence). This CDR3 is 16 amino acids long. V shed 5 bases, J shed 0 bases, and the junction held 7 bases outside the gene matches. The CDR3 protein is CASSPWDSRSGNTIYF. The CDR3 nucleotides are TGTGCCAGCAGCCCGTGGGACAGCCGCTCTGGAAACACCATATATTTT.

This CDR3 reads CASSEWAGARNTEAFF. The CDR3, as DNA: TGCGCCAGCAGTGAATGGGCAGGGGCTAGGAACACTGAAGCTTTCTTT. The chain carries TRBV10-2 and TRBJ1-1; the D gene is possibly TRBD1 (6 bases). Germline loops: CDR1 WSHSY, CDR2 SAAADI. This CDR3 region has 16 residues. Trimming stripped 3 bases from V and 1 base from J, with 15 bases between.

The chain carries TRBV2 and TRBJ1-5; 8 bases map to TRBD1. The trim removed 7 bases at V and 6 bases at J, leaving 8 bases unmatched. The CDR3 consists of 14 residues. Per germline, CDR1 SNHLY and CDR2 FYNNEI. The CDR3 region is CASNAGGEIQPQHF. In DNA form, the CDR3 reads TGTGCCAGCAATGCAGGGGGCGAAATTCAGCCCCAGCATTTT.

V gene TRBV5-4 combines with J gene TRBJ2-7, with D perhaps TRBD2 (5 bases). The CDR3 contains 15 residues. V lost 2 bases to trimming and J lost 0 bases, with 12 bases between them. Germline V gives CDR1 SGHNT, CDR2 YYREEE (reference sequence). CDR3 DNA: TGTGCCAGCAGCTTCGGGGAAGTTAACTCCTACGAGCAGTACTTC. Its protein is CASSFGEVNSYEQYF.

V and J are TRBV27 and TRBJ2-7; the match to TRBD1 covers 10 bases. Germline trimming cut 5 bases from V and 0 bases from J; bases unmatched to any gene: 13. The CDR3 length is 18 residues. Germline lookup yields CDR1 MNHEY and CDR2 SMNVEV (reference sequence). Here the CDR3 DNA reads TGTGCCAGCAGTCTCCAACCGGGACAGGGGATCTTCTCCTACGAGCAGTACTTC. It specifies CASSLQPGQGIFSYEQYF.

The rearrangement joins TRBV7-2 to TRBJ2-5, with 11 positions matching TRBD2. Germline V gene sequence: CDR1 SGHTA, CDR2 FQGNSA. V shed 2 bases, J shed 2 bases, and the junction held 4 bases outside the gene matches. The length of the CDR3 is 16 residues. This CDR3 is CASSLWLAGGQETQYF. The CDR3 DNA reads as TGTGCCAGCAGCTTATGGCTAGCGGGGGGACAAGAGACCCAGTACTTC.

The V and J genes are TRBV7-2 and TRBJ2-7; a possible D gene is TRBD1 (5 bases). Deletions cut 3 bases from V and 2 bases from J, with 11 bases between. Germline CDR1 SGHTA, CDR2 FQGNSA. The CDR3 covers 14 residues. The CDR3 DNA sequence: TGTGCCAGCAGCTTCGATAGGGGCCCCTACGAGCAGTACTTC. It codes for CASSFDRGPYEQYF.

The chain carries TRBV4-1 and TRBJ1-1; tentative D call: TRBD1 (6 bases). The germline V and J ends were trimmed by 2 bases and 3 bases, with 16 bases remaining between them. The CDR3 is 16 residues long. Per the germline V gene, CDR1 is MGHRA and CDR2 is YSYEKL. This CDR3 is CASSQRTESTYTEAFF. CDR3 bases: TGCGCCAGCAGCCAACGGACAGAGAGCACGTACACTGAAGCTTTCTTT.

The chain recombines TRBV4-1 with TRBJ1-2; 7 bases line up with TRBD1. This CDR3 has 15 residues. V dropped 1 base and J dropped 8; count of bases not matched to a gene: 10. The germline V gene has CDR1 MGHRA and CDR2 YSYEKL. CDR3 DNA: TGCGCCAGCAGCCAAGTGGCGGACAGGTTTCGGGGCTACACCTTC. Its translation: CASSQVADRFRGYTF.

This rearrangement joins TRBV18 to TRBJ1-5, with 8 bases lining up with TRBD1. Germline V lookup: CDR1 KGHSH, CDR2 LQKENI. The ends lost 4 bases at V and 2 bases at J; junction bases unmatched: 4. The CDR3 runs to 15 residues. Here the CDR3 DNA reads TGTGCCAGCTCACGGGTGGGACAGGGCAATCAGCCCCAGCATTTT. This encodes CASSRVGQGNQPQHF.

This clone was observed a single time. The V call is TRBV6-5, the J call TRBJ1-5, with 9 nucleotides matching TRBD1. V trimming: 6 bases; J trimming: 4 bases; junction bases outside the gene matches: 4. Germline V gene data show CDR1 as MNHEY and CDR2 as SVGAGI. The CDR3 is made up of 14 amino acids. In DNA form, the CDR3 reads TGTGCCAGCAGGGGACAGGGATCGAATCAGCCCCAGCATTTT. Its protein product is CASRGQGSNQPQHF.

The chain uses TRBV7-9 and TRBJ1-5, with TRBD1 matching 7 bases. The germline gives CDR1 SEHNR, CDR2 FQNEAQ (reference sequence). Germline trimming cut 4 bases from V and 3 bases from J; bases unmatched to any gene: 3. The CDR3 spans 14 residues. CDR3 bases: TGTGCCAGCAGCTCTGGGACAGTCAATCAGCCCCAGCATTTT. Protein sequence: CASSSGTVNQPQHF.

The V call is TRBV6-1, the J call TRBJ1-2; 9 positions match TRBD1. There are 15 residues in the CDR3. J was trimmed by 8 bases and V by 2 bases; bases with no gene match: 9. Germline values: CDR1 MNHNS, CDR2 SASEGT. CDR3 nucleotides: TGTGCCAGCAGTGAAACAGGGGGCGCTTCGACCGGCTACACCTTC. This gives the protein CASSETGGASTGYTF.